This paragraph covers one T cell receptor beta chain sequence. The CDR3 is made up of 16 amino acids. This sample stems from a study of cytotoxic CD8 clonotypes in ibrutinib-treated CLL. Here immunoSEQ multiplex PCR was the method, and the copy in TCRdb shows in-frame clones only, minus some. The sample shows hundreds of thousands of clones, 67% of them seen only once. The sample was PBMCs, taken after 36 months of ibrutinib treatment. The receptor's source is a human donor with chronic lymphocytic leukemia. The chain combines TRBV7-5 with TRBJ1-5; the D segment call TRBD1 is taken from the table without a DNA check. TRBV7-5 is a pseudogene segment. DNA of the CDR3: TGTGCCAGAAGCTTAGTTGGGCCAGGGGAAAATCAGCCCCAGCATTTT. This sequence encodes CARSLVGPGENQPQHF.